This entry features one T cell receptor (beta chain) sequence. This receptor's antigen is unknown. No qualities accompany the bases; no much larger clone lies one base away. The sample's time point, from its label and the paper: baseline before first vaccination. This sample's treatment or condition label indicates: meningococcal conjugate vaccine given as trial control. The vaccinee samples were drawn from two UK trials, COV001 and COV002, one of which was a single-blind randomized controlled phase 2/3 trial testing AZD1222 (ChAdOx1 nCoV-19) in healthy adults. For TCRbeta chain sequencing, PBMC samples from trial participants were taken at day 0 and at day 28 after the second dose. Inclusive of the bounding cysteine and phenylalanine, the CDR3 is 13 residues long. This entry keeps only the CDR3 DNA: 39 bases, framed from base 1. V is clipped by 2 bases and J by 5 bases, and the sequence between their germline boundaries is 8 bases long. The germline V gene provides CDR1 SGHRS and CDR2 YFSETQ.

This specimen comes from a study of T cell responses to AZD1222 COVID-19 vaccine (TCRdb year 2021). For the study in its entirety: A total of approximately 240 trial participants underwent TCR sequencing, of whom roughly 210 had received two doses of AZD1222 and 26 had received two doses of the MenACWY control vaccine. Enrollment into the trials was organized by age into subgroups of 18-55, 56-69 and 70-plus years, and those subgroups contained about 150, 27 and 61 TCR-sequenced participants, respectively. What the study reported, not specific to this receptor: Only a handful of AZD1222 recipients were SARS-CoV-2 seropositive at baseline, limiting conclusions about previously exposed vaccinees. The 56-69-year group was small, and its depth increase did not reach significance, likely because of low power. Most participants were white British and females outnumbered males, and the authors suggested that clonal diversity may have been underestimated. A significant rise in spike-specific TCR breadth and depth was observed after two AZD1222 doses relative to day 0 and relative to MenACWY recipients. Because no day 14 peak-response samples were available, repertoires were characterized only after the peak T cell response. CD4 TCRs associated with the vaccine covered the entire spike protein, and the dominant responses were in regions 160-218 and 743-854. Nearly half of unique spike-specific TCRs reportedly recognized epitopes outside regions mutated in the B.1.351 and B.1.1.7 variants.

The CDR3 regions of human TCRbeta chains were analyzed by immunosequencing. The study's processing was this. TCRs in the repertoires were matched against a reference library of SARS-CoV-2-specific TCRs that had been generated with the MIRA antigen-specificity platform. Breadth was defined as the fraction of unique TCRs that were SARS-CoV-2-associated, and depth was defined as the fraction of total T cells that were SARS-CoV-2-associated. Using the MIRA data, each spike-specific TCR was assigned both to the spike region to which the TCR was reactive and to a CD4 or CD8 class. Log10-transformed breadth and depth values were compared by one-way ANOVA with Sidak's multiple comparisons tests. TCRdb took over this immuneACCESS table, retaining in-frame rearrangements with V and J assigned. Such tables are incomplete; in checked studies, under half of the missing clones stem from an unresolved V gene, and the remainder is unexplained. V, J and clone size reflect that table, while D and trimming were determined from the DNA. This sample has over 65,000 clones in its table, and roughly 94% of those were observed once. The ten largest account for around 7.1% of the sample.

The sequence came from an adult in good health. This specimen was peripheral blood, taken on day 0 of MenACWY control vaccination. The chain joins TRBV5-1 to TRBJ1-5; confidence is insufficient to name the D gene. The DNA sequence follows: TGCGCCAGCAGCTTCGAGGGAGATCAGCCCCAGCATTTT. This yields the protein CASSFEGDQPQHF.